This T cell receptor (beta chain) emerged from a study of cytomegalovirus exposure and HLA in healthy donors. Overall study: A subsequent analysis stated that the 100 to 150 validation repertoires were run on the same platform as the roughly 670 first-cohort repertoires.

TCRdb's table, derived via immunoSEQ multiplex PCR, lists solely in-frame clones and lacks some. The profile shows about 120,000 clones, 85% to 90% of them singletons. The CDR3 consists of 15 residues. Germline trimming cut 5 bases from V and 2 bases from J; bases unmatched to any gene: 3. In germline, CDR1 is LNHDA, CDR2 SQIVND (reference sequence). In its sample, this clone was seen a few times. Its antigen is undetermined. Study observations and caveats: With high specificity and sensitivity, the classifier reportedly diagnosed cytomegalovirus status.

The V and J genes are TRBV19 and TRBJ2-3; TRBD2 aligns across 11 bases. Source material: PBMCs. The sequence was collected from a woman under 30 in good health and CMV-seronegative. The CDR3 is CASSALAGDTDTQYF. In DNA, the CDR3 is TGTGCCAGTAGTGCACTAGCGGGGGACACAGATACGCAGTATTTT.